These T cell receptor beta chains were read from a single sample in a study of T cells in pancreatic ductal adenocarcinoma. Assay used: immunoSEQ multiplex PCR; TCRdb lists only in-frame clones, some missing. This table holds about 17,000 clones, about 88% found once. Source material: PBMCs. These receptors were obtained from a human donor with pancreatic ductal adenocarcinoma. The CDR3 runs from the conserved cysteine through the conserved F or W. A D gene is named only where the DNA matches it firmly. Size is stated for part of the rows, as once, few or many counts, or as a class when the clone is expanded.

j_call clone_size v_call d_call cdr3_nt cdr3_aa
TRBJ2-7 NA TRBV7-9 TRBD1 TGTGCCAGCAGCTTATTGGGACAGGCGTTCGAGCAGTACTTC CASSLLGQAFEQYF
TRBJ1-1 NA TRBV28 NA TGTGCCAGCAGTCCAATGTGGGAGGGGTTGATCACTGAAGCTTTCTTT CASSPMWEGLITEAFF
TRBJ1-2 NA TRBV11-2 NA TGTGCCAGCAGTCCCGGCAGGGCGGGGGATCGGTATGGCTACACCTTC CASSPGRAGDRYGYTF
TRBJ2-7 NA TRBV18 TRBD2 TGTGCCAGCTCACCAGGGACTAGCGTTTACGAGCAGTACTTC CASSPGTSVYEQYF
TRBJ2-2 NA TRBV2 NA TGTGCCAGCAGTGAACGGGGGGCTCTCAACACCGGGGAGCTGTTTTTT CASSERGALNTGELFF
TRBJ1-2 NA TRBV7-3 TRBD1 TGTGCCAGCAGCCAAGGACAGGGGGCAGAGGGCTACACCTTC CASSQGQGAEGYTF
TRBJ1-1 NA TRBV28 NA TGTGCCAGCAGTTTATCGAGGGTCAAAGCTTTCTTT CASSLSRVKAFF
TRBJ2-7 NA TRBV30 NA TGTGCCTTTCAACGGGACTCGGTCGGGGAGCAGTACTTC CAFQRDSVGEQYF
TRBJ2-7 NA TRBV7-2 TRBD2 TGTGCCAGCAGCTTATTTTCCGCGGGGGGGACCGAGCAGTACTTC CASSLFSAGGTEQYF
TRBJ1-1 NA TRBV27 NA TGTGCCAGCAGGGTCGGGACATTCACTGAAGCTTTCTTT CASRVGTFTEAFF
TRBJ1-6 NA TRBV15 NA TGTGCCACCCGGGGGGGCGATAATTCACCCCTCCACTTT CATRGGDNSPLHF
TRBJ2-4 NA TRBV5-1 NA TGCGCCAGCAAGGTGCAGGGGCGACTTGACATTCAGTACTTC CASKVQGRLDIQYF
TRBJ1-1 NA TRBV4-3 NA TGCGCCAGCAGCCAAGACAGATACACTGAAGCTTTCTTT CASSQDRYTEAFF
TRBJ2-7 once TRBV5-5 TRBD2 TGTGCCAGCAGCAACCCCGTGACTAGCGGGGGGTACTCCTACGAGCAGTACTTC CASSNPVTSGGYSYEQYF
TRBJ1-1 NA TRBV6-5 NA TGTGCCAGCAGGCTCACGCCGACAGGGAACACTGAAGCTTTCTTT CASRLTPTGNTEAFF
TRBJ1-2 NA TRBV6-5 TRBD1 TGTGCCAGCAGTCTGGACAGGGAACATGGCTACACCTTC CASSLDREHGYTF
TRBJ1-1 NA TRBV19 NA TGTGCCAGTAGTATTGAGGGGGACACTGAAGCTTTCTTT CASSIEGDTEAFF
TRBJ2-7 NA TRBV5-1 TRBD1 TGCGCCAGCAGATCCGGACAGGGGATCTCCTACGAGCAGTACTTC CASRSGQGISYEQYF
TRBJ2-5 NA TRBV28 TRBD1 TGTGCCAGCAGGTGGGGCAGGGGGCAGGCCCAGTACTTC CASRWGRGQAQYF
TRBJ1-1 NA TRBV10-2 TRBD1 TGCGCCAGCAGTGAGAGGACAGGGGCCACTGAAGCTTTCTTT CASSERTGATEAFF
TRBJ2-5 NA TRBV28 NA TGTGCCAGCAGTTCACAAACAGGGTGGGGGCGAGAGACCCAGTACTTC CASSSQTGWGRETQYF
TRBJ2-5 NA TRBV7-2 NA TGTGCCAGCAGCGATGGTCTGCTAAGGACCCAGTACTTC CASSDGLLRTQYF
TRBJ2-3 NA TRBV6-1 TRBD2 TGTGCCAGCAGTGAACTAGCGGGGGGGAACACAGATACGCAGTATTTT CASSELAGGNTDTQYF
TRBJ1-6 few TRBV9 TRBD1 TGTGCCAGCAGAAAGACGCCGGGACAGGACGCTTCACCCCTCCACTTT CASRKTPGQDASPLHF
TRBJ1-4 NA TRBV29-1 NA TGCAGCGTTGGACGAGGAGCAACTAATGAAAAACTGTTTTTT CSVGRGATNEKLFF
TRBJ1-5 NA TRBV10-3 NA TGTGCCATCAGTGGGGGGGGTCATCAGCCCCAGCATTTT CAISGGGHQPQHF
TRBJ1-1 NA TRBV6-5 NA TGTGCCAGCACCCAGGCAATGAACACTGAAGCTTTCTTT CASTQAMNTEAFF
TRBJ2-1 NA TRBV27 NA TGTGCCAGCAGTTTCGAGGGATACAATGAGCAGTTCTTC CASSFEGYNEQFF
TRBJ1-5 NA TRBV7-9 NA TGTGCCAGCAGCTTAGGGGACTCAGACAATCAGCCCCAGCATTTT CASSLGDSDNQPQHF
TRBJ1-3 few TRBV7-6 TRBD1 TGTGCCAGCAGCGACCGGGACAGGGCCTCTGGAAACACCATATATTTT CASSDRDRASGNTIYF
TRBJ1-2 NA TRBV27 TRBD1 TGTGCCAGCAGAAGACAGGGGGCAATTAACTATGGCTACACCTTC CASRRQGAINYGYTF
TRBJ1-1 NA TRBV28 NA TGTGCCAGCAGTCCTTGGAACACTGAAGCTTTCTTT CASSPWNTEAFF
TRBJ1-1 NA TRBV25-1 NA TGTGCCAGCAAGGGGAATACTGAAGCTTTCTTT CASKGNTEAFF
TRBJ1-1 few TRBV6-5 TRBD1 TGTGCCAGCAGTCGTACAGGGGGAACTGAAGCTTTCTTT CASSRTGGTEAFF
TRBJ2-6 NA TRBV5-1 TRBD1 TGCGCCAGCAGCTTGGAGGACAGGGGATCACCTGGGGCCAACGTCCTGACTTTC CASSLEDRGSPGANVLTF
TRBJ2-3 NA TRBV28 NA TGTGCCAGCAGTTTATTCGAGGGCGGGGGCACAGATACGCAGTATTTT CASSLFEGGGTDTQYF
TRBJ2-7 NA TRBV5-1 NA TGCGCCAGCAGCCCCCAGGGCTACGAGCAGTACTTC CASSPQGYEQYF
TRBJ1-1 NA TRBV27 NA TGTGCCAGCAGTTTAGTACCGGGGACTGAAGCTTTCTTT CASSLVPGTEAFF
TRBJ1-3 NA TRBV7-2 TRBD1 TGTGCCAGCAGCTTCGACAGGGTAGGGCCTGGAAACACCATATATTTT CASSFDRVGPGNTIYF
TRBJ1-1 NA TRBV28 NA TGTGCCAGCAGTCGCCTTGGAGGGGAAGCTTTCTTT CASSRLGGEAFF
TRBJ2-2 once TRBV4-3 NA TGCGCCAGCAGCCAAGGCCCCGGTTCCGCCGGGGAGCTGTTTTTT CASSQGPGSAGELFF
TRBJ2-2 NA TRBV9 TRBD1 TGTGCCAGCAGCGACAGGGGGCAAACCGGGGAGCTGTTTTTT CASSDRGQTGELFF
TRBJ2-7 NA TRBV6-1 TRBD2 TGTGCCAGCAGTGTTTTTAGCGGGGGGGCCTACGAGCAGTACTTC CASSVFSGGAYEQYF
TRBJ2-3 NA TRBV5-1 TRBD1 TGCGCCAGCACAACCGGACAGGGGGGCACAGATACGCAGTATTTT CASTTGQGGTDTQYF
TRBJ1-2 few TRBV6-5 NA TGTGCCAGCAGCCCCACCACCGAGTCACGCTACACCTTC CASSPTTESRYTF
TRBJ2-4 NA TRBV7-2 NA TGTGCCAGCAGCTTGCGGGATAAAAACATTCAGTACTTC CASSLRDKNIQYF
TRBJ2-7 few TRBV2 TRBD1 TGTGCCAGCAGTACGGACAGGGGAGACGAGCAGTACTTC CASSTDRGDEQYF
TRBJ1-4 NA TRBV7-9 NA TGTGCCAGCAGCCGCGGAGCTATTAATGAAAAACTGTTTTTT CASSRGAINEKLFF
TRBJ2-6 NA TRBV2 NA TGTGCCAGTCAGACGGGGGGGGCCAACGTCCTGACTTTC CASQTGGANVLTF
TRBJ1-1 NA TRBV6-4 NA TGTGCCAGCAGTGAGGTCTCCGAGAGCACTGAAGCTTTCTTT CASSEVSESTEAFF
TRBJ1-2 NA TRBV7-9 TRBD1 TGTGCCAGCAGCGAGGGACAGGGGGATAATGGCTACACCTTC CASSEGQGDNGYTF
TRBJ2-3 NA TRBV5-4 TRBD2 TGTGCCAGCAGCCCGTCCCGCCTAGGCGGGGGGGCGAGGAGCACAGATACGCAGTATTTT CASSPSRLGGGARSTDTQYF